What follows are 2 T cell receptor beta chains derived from one specimen sequenced in a study of regulatory T cells in long-lasting Graves disease (dated by TCRdb to 2020 to 2023). Library preparation was by multiplex PCR. TCRdb names Illumina HiSeq 4000 as the instrument used. iRepertoire HTBI primers and Arm-PCR amplification of CDR3 regions were used to construct TCR beta libraries. TCRdb cleaned the public reads at Q25 with fastp, built clones with MiXCR and kept in-frame beta chains. Each entry merges the rows of one CDR3 protein and shows their most common DNA and genes. The sample table records fewer than 650,000 distinct CDR3 sequences; roughly 15% of these occur just once. Under 20% of the sample is in the top ten clones. The time point label on this specimen signifies: newly diagnosed GD, antithyroid drugs for less than 3 months. RNA was extracted from PBMCs in TRIzol for both TCR sequencing and RNA sequencing.

The data were also submitted as part of a second study, on T cells in Graves' hyperthyroidism and ophthalmopathy.

This specimen was peripheral blood mononuclear cells (PBMCs), taken at new diagnosis, from a patient treated with antithyroid drugs. The receptors come from a woman aged 30 to 39 with Graves disease. Donor details come from another sample of the same person, matched by shared clones.

This chain uses TRBV6-1 with TRBJ1-5, with D unresolved. In germline, CDR1 is MNHNS, CDR2 SASEGT. The CDR3 has 14 amino acids. Between the trimmed V and J ends, which lost 4 bases and 6 bases, there was a span of 13 bases. The CDR3 sequence is CASSAQFVSQPQHF. In DNA, the CDR3 is TGTGCCAGCAGTGCCCAATTCGTCTCTCAGCCCCAGCATTTT.

This clonotype was seen a handful of times. The chain carries TRBV19 and TRBJ2-1; the match to TRBD2 covers 7 bases. There are 15 residues in the CDR3. The J segment lost 7 bases and the V segment lost 5 bases, leaving 11 bases of the junction unmatched. Germline loops: CDR1 LNHDA, CDR2 SQIVND (reference sequence). The CDR3, as DNA: TGTGCCAGTAGTTCCCAAGGACTAGTGAGTAATGAGCAGTTCTTC. Translating it yields CASSSQGLVSNEQFF. Full variable domain (missing parts from reference TRBV19 and TRBJ2-1): DGGITQSPKYLFRKEGQNVTLSCEQNLNHDAMYWYRQDPGQGLRLIYYSQIVNDFQKGDIAEGYSVSREKKESFPLTVTSAQKNPTAFYLCASSSQGLVSNEQFFGPGTRLTVL.